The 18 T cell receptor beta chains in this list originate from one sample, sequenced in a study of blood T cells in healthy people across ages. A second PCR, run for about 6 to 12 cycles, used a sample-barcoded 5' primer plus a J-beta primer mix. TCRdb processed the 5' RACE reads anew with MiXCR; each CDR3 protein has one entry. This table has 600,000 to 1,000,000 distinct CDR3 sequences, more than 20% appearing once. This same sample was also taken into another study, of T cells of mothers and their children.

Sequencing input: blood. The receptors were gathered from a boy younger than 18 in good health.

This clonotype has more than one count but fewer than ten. The CDR3 reads CASSPGMGQISSNYGYTF. Here the CDR3 DNA reads TGTGCCAGCTCACCCGGAATGGGGCAGATAAGTTCTAACTATGGCTACACCTTC. The genes are TRBV18 and TRBJ1-2, with D perhaps TRBD1 (5 bases). Trimming cost V 3 bases and J 0 bases, with 20 bases left between them. The CDR3 is made up of 18 amino acids. CDR1 and CDR2 from the germline V gene are KGHSH and LQKENI.

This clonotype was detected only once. CDR3 in amino acids: CASSPFGGEAKNIQYF. CDR3 nucleotide sequence: TGTGCCAGCAGCCCCTTTGGGGGAGAGGCCAAAAACATTCAGTACTTC. The rearrangement joins TRBV7-3 to TRBJ2-4, with D perhaps TRBD1 or TRBD2 (5 bases each). The length of the CDR3 is 16 residues. Germline CDR1 reads SGHTA; CDR2 reads FQGTGA. V was shortened by 5 bases and J by 1 base, with 15 bases between the two germline ends.

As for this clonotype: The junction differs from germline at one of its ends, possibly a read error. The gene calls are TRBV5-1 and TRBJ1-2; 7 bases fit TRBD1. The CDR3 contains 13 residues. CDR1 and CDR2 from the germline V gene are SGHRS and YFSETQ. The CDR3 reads CASSAGGNYGYTF. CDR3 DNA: TGTGCCAGCAGCGCAGGGGGTAACTATGGCTACACCTTC.

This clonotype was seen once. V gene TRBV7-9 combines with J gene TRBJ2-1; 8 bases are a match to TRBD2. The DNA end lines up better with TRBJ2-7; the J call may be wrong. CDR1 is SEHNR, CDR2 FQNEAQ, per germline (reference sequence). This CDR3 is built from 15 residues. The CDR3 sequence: CASSPPGLAGPEQYF. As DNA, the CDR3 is TGTGCCAGCAGCCCCCCCGGGCTAGCGGGTCCCGAGCAGTACTTC.

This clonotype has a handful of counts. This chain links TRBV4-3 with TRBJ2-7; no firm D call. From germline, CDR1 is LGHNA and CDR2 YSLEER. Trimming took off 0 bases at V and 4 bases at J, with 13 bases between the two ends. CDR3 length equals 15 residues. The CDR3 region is CASSQEGSAAYEQYF. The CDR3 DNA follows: TGCGCCAGCAGCCAAGAGGGGTCCGCAGCGTACGAGCAGTACTTC.

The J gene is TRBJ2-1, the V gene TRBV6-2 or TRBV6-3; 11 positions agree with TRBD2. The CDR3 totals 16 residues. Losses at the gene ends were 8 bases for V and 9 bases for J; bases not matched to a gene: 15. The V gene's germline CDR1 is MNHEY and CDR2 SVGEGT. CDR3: CASRSLAGGPRGEQFF. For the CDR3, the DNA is TGTGCCAGCCGCTCCCTAGCGGGGGGCCCTCGGGGTGAGCAGTTCTTC.

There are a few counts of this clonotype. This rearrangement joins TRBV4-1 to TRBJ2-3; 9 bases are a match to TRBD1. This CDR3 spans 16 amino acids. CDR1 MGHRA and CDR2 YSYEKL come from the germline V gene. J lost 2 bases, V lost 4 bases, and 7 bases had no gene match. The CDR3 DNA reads TGCGCCAGCAGCCGGTTCGGGACAGGGCCCACAGATACGCAGTATTTT. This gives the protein CASSRFGTGPTDTQYF.

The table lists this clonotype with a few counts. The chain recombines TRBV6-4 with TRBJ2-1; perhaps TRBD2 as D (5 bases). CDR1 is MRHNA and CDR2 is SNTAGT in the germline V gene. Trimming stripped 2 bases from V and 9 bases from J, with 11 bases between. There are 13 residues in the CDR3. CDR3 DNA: TGTGCCAGCAGTGACCGGGCGGGTTTTGAGCAGTTCTTC. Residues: CASSDRAGFEQFF.

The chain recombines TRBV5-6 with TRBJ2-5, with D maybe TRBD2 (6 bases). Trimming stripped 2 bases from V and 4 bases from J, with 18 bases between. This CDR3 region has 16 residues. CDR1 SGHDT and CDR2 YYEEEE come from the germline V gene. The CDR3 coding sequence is TGTGCCAGCAGCTTAATACCGGGCGTCGGGGGAGAGACCCAGTACTTC. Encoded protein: CASSLIPGVGGETQYF. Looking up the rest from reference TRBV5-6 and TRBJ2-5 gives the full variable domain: DAGVTQSPTHLIKTRGQQVTLRCSPKSGHDTVSWYQQALGQGPQFIFQYYEEEERQRGNFPDRFSGHQFPNYSSELNVNALLLGDSALYLCASSLIPGVGGETQYFGPGTRLLVL.

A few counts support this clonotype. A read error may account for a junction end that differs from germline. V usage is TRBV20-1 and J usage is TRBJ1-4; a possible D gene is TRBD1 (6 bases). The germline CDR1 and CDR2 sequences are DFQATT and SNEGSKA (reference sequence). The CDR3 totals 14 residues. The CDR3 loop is CSARRAGVDEKLFF. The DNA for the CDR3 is TGCAGTGCTAGAAGGGCAGGGGTGGATGAAAAGCTGTTTTTT.

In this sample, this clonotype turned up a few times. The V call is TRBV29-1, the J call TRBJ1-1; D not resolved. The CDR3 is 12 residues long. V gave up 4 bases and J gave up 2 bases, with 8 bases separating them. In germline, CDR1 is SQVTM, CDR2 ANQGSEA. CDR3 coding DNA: TGCAGCGTTGTAACCCAAAACACTGAAGCTTTCTTT. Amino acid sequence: CSVVTQNTEAFF. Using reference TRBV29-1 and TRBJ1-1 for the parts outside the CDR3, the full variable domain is SAVISQKPSRDICQRGTSLTIQCQVDSQVTMMFWYRQQPGQSLTLIATANQGSEATYESGFVIDKFPISRPNLTFSTLTVSNMSPEDSSIYLCSVVTQNTEAFFGQGTRLTVV.

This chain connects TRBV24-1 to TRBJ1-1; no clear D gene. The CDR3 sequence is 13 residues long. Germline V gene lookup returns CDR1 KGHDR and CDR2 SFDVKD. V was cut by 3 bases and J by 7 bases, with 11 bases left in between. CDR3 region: CATSDPFGLEAFF. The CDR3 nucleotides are TGTGCCACCAGTGATCCGTTTGGGCTTGAAGCTTTCTTT.

The CDR3 here is CSVSSSSYNEQFF. The CDR3, as DNA: TGCAGCGTTAGCTCCAGCTCCTACAATGAGCAGTTCTTC. The chain uses TRBV29-1 and TRBJ2-1, with unresolved D. The CDR3 totals 13 residues. V was clipped by 5 bases and J by 0 bases, with 8 bases between them. Germline V gives CDR1 SQVTM, CDR2 ANQGSEA.

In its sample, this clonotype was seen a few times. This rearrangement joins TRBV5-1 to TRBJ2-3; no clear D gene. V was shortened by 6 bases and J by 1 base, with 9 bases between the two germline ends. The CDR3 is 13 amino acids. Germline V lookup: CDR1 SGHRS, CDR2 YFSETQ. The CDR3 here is CASKAEGTDTQYF. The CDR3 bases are TGCGCCAGCAAGGCGGAAGGCACAGATACGCAGTATTTT.

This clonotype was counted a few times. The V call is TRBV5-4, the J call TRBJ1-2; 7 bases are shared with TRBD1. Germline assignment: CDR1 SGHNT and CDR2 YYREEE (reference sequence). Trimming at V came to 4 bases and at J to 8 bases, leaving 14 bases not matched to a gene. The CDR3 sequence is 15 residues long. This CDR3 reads CASSPGQTGSAGYTF. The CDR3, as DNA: TGTGCCAGCAGCCCCGGGCAGACAGGGTCGGCGGGCTACACCTTC.

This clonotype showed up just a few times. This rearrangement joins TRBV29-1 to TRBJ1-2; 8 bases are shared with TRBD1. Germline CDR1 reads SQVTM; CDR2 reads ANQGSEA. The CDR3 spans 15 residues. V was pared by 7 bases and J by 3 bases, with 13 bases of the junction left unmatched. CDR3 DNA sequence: TGCAGCGCGTGGACAGGGTTGATTTGGGACTATGGCTACACCTTC. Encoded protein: CSAWTGLIWDYGYTF.

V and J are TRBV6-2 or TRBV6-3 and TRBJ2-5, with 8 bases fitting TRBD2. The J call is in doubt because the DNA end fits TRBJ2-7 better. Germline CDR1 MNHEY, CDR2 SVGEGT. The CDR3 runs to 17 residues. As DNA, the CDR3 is TGTGCCAGCAGAGAAATGAGCTTTGGACTAGCTTCTCCCGAGCAGTACTTC. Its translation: CASREMSFGLASPEQYF.

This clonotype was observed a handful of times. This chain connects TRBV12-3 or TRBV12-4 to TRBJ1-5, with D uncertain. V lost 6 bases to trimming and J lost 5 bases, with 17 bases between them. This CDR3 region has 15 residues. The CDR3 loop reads CASSKSVGMDQPQHF. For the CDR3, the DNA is TGTGCCAGCAGCAAGTCCGTGGGGATGGATCAGCCCCAGCATTTT.